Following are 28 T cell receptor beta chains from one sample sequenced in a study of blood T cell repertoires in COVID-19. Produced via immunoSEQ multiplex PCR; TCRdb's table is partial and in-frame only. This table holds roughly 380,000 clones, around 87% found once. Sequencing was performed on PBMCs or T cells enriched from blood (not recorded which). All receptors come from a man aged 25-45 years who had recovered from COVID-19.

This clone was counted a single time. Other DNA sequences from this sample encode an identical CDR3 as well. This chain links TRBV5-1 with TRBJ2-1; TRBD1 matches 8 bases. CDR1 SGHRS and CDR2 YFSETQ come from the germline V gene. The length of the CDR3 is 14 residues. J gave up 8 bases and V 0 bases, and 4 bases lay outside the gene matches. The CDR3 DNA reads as TGCGCCAGCAGCTTGGGACAGGGGCGTGATGAGCAGTTCTTC. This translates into CASSLGQGRDEQFF.

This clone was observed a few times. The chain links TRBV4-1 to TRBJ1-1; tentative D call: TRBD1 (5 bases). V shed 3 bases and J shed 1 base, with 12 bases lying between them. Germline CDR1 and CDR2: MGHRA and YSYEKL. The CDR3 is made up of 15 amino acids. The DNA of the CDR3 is TGCGCCAGCAGCCACCCGGGGGGAGAGAACACTGAAGCTTTCTTT. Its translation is CASSHPGGENTEAFF.

The CDR3 region has the DNA TGTGCCACCAGCAGAGACCGACTCTCCGGGGGCGAGCAGTACTTC. Its protein is CATSRDRLSGGEQYF. The V call is TRBV15, the J call TRBJ2-7; D possibly corresponds to TRBD2 (6 bases). Trimming left V 0 bases short and J 6 bases short, with 15 bases between. This CDR3 region has 15 residues. CDR1 and CDR2 from the germline V gene are LNHNV and YYDKDF (reference sequence).

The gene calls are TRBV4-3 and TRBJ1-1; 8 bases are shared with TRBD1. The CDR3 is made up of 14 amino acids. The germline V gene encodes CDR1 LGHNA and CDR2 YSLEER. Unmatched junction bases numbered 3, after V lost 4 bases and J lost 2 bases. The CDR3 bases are TGCGCCAGCAGCCCCGGACAGGGTAACACTGAAGCTTTCTTT. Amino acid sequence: CASSPGQGNTEAFF.

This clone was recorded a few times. The CDR3: CASGHNEQFF. Written as DNA, the CDR3 is TGTGCCAGCGGGCACAATGAGCAGTTCTTC. The chain combines TRBV12-3 or TRBV12-4 with TRBJ2-1; the D is unclear. The V gene lost 8 bases and the J gene lost 5 bases, with 4 bases spanning the gap. This CDR3 is 10 amino acids long.

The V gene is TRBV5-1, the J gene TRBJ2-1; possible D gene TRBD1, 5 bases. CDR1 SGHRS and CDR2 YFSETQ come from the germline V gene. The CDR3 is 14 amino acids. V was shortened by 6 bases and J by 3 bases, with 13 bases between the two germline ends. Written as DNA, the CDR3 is TGCGCCAGCACCCAGGGTGGGGACTACAATGAGCAGTTCTTC. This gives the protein CASTQGGDYNEQFF.

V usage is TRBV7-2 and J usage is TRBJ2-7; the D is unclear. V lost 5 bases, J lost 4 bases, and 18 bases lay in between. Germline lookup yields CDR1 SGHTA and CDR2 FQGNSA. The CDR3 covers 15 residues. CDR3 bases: TGTGCCAGCAGCCCCCCCCTAGGAATTCCGTACGAGCAGTACTTC. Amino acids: CASSPPLGIPYEQYF.

The CDR3 loop reads CASSQEGTSGSYQETQYF. CDR3 in DNA: TGCGCCAGCAGCCAAGAGGGAACTAGCGGATCGTACCAAGAGACCCAGTACTTC. The chain joins TRBV4-1 to TRBJ2-5; 8 nucleotides match TRBD2. There are 18 residues in the CDR3. V lost 0 bases and J lost 0; bases outside the gene matches: 9. Germline CDR1 MGHRA, CDR2 YSYEKL.

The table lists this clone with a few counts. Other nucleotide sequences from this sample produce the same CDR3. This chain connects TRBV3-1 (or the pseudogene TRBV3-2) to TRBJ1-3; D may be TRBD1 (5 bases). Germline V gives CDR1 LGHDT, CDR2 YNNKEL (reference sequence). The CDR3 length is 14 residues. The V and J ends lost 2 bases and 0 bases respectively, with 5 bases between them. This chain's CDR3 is CASSQRGSGNTIYF. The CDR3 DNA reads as TGTGCCAGCAGCCAAAGGGGCTCTGGAAACACCATATATTTT.

CDR3 protein: CASSSSGQGAGTEAFF. The CDR3 nucleotides are TGTGCCAGCTCAAGTAGTGGACAGGGGGCAGGGACTGAAGCTTTCTTT. V usage is TRBV18 and J usage is TRBJ1-1; 11 bases are shared with TRBD1. V was clipped by 5 bases and J by 5 bases; unmatched bases: 10. The germline CDR1 and CDR2 sequences are KGHSH and LQKENI. The CDR3 totals 16 residues.

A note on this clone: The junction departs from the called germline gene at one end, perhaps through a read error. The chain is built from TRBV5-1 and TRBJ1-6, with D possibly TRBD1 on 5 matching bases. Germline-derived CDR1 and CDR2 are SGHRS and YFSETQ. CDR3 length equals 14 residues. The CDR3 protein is CASSLDTVNSPLHF. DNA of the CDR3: TGCGCCAGCAGTTTGGACACAGTCAATTCACCCCTCCACTTT.

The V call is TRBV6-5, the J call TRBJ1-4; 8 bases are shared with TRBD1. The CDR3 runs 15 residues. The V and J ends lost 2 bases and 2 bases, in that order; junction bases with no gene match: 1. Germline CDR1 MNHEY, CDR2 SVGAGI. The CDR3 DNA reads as TGTGCCAGCAGTTACAGGACAGGGACTAATGAAAAACTGTTTTTT. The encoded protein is CASSYRTGTNEKLFF.

The CDR3 sequence is CASTPEGTGVTGELFF. The DNA of the CDR3 is TGTGCCAGCACCCCCGAGGGGACAGGGGTGACCGGGGAGCTGTTTTTT. The V gene is TRBV2, the J gene TRBJ2-2, with 10 bases matching TRBD1. Germline V gene sequence: CDR1 SNHLY, CDR2 FYNNEI. With V trimmed by 7 bases and J by 5 bases, 10 bases remained unmatched. The CDR3 covers 16 residues.

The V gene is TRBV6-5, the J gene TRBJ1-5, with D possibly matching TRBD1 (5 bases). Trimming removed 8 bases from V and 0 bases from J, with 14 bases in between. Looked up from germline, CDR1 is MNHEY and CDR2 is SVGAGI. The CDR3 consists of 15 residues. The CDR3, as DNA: TGTGCCAGCTCAGGGACCGGGGGTAGCAATCAGCCCCAGCATTTT. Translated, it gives CASSGTGGSNQPQHF.

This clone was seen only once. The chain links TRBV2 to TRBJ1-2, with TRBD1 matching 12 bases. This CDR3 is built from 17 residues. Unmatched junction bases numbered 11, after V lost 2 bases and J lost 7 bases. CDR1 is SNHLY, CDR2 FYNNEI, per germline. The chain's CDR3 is CASSEFLPGTGGGGYTF. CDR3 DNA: TGTGCCAGCAGTGAATTTTTGCCCGGGACAGGGGGCGGTGGCTACACCTTC. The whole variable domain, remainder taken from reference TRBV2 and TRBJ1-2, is EPEVTQTPSHQVTQMGQEVILRCVPISNHLYFYWYRQILGQKVEFLVSFYNNEISEKSEIFDDQFSVERPDGSNFTLKIRSTKLEDSAMYFCASSEFLPGTGGGGYTFGSGTRLTVV.

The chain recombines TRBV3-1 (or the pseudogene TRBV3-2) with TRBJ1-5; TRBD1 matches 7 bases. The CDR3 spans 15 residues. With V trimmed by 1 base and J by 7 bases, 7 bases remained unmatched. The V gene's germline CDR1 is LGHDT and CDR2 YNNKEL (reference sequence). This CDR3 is CASSQVGAGGQPQHF. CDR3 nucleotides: TGTGCCAGCAGCCAAGTGGGGGCAGGGGGACAGCCCCAGCATTTT.

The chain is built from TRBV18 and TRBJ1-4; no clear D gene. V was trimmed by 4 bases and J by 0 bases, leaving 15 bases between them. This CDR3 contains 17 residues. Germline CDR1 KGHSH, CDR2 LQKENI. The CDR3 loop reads CASSRPEPAATNEKLFF. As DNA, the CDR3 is TGTGCCAGCTCACGACCCGAGCCCGCGGCAACTAATGAAAAACTGTTTTTT.

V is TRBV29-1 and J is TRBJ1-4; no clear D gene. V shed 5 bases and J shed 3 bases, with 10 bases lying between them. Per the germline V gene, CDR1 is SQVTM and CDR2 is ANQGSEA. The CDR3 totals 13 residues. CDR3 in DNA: TGCAGCGTTTCAGGCGAACCTAATGAAAAACTGTTTTTT. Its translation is CSVSGEPNEKLFF.

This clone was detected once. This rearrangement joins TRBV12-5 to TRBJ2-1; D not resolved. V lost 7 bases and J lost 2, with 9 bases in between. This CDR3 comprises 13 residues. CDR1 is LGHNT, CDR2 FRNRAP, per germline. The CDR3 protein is CASVPGAYNEQFF. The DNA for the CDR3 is TGTGCTAGTGTACCAGGCGCCTACAATGAGCAGTTCTTC.

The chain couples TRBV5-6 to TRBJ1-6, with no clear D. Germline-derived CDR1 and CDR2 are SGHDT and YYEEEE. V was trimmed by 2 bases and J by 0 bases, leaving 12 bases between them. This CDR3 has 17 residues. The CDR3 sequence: CASSFSVGSSYNSPLHF. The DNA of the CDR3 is TGTGCCAGCAGCTTTAGCGTGGGGAGCTCCTATAATTCACCCCTCCACTTT.

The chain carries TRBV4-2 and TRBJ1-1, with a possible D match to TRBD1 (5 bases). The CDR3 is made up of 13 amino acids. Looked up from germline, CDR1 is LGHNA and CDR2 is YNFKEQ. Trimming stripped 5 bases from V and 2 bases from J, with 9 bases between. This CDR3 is CASSVQENTEAFF. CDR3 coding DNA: TGTGCCAGCAGCGTACAGGAAAACACTGAAGCTTTCTTT.

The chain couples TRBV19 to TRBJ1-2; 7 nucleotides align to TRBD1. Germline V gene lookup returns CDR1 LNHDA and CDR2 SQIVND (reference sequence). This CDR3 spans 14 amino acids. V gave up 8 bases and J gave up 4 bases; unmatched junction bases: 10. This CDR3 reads CASSPGQIIYGYTF. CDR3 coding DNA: TGTGCCAGTTCCCCGGGACAGATAATCTATGGCTACACCTTC.

The CDR3 is CASSDRSSGNTIYF. The CDR3 coding sequence is TGTGCCAGCAGCGACAGGAGCTCTGGAAACACCATATATTTT. The chain combines TRBV6-5 with TRBJ1-3; possibly TRBD1 for D (6 bases). The CDR3 contains 14 residues. The V and J ends lost 6 bases and 0 bases respectively, with 9 bases between them. Germline lookup yields CDR1 MNHEY and CDR2 SVGAGI.

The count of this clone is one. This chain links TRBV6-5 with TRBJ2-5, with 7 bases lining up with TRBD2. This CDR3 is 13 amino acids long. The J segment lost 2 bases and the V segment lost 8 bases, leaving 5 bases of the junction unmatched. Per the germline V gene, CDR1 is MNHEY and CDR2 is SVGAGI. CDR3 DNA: TGTGCCAGCGCCAGGGACTATCAAGAGACCCAGTACTTC. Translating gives CASARDYQETQYF.

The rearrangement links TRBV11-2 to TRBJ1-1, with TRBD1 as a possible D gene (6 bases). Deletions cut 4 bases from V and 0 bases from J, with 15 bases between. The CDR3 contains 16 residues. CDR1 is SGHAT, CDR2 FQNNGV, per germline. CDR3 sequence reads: CASSSIRGGMNTEAFF. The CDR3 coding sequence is TGTGCCAGCAGCTCTATTAGAGGGGGAATGAACACTGAAGCTTTCTTT.

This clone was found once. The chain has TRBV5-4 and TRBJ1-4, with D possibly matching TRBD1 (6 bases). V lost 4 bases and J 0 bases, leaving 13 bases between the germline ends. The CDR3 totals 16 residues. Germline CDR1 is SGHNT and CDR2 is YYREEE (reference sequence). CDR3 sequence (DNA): TGTGCCAGCAGCCCCGGACAGAGTGCAACTAATGAAAAACTGTTTTTT. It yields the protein CASSPGQSATNEKLFF.

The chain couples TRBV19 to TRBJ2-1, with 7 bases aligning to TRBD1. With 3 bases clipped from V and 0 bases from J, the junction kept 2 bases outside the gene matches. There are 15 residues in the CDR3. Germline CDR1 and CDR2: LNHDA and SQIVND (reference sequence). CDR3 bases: TGTGCCAGTAGTATTACAGGGGACTCCTACAATGAGCAGTTCTTC. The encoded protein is CASSITGDSYNEQFF.

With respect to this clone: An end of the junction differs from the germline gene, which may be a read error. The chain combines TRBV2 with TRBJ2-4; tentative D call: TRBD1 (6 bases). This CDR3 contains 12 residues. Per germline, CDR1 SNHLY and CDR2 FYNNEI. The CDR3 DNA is TGTGCTAGCACAGGCCCCTCAGGGGTTCAGTACTTC. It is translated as CASTGPSGVQYF.